The 19 T cell receptor beta chains below all came from one sample that was sequenced in a study of T cell repertoires in cytomegalovirus infection. One entry per CDR3 protein, called by TCRdb with MiXCR from the reads. The sample has 200,000 to 250,000 distinct CDR3 sequences, about 23% seen once. Input material: CD8+ T cells from PBMCs. These receptors came from a human donor in good health (CMV status not recorded). Some clones in this sample may be carry-over from other donors' samples.

This clonotype was counted only a few times. This rearrangement joins TRBV20-1 to TRBJ1-2, with 9 bases lining up with TRBD1. This CDR3 is built from 15 residues. In germline, CDR1 is DFQATT, CDR2 SNEGSKA (reference sequence). V was clipped by 1 base and J by 4 bases; unmatched bases: 7. The CDR3 bases are TGCAGTGCTAGAGCTAGGGACAGGGCCGCCTATGGCTACACCTTC. It specifies CSARARDRAAYGYTF.

The sample holds a few counts of this clonotype. The chain links TRBV7-9 to TRBJ2-2, with unresolved D. The germline gives CDR1 SEHNR, CDR2 FQNEAQ (reference sequence). Trimming pared 6 bases from V and 2 bases from J, leaving 7 bases between. The CDR3 sequence is 13 residues long. The CDR3 DNA reads as TGTGCCAGCAGTAAAGACAACACCGGGGAGCTGTTTTTT. Its protein product is CASSKDNTGELFF.

The chain recombines TRBV27 with TRBJ1-1; 10 bases line up with TRBD1. Looked up from germline, CDR1 is MNHEY and CDR2 is SMNVEV (reference sequence). J gave up 6 bases and V 7 bases, and 11 bases lay outside the gene matches. The CDR3 spans 15 residues. This CDR3 is CASTPTGGAYSEAFF. The CDR3 nucleotides are TGTGCCAGCACCCCGACAGGGGGCGCTTACTCTGAAGCTTTCTTT.

V usage is TRBV28 and J usage is TRBJ2-1; TRBD1 aligns across 9 bases. The ends lost 4 bases at V and 7 bases at J; junction bases unmatched: 8. This CDR3 region has 15 residues. In germline, CDR1 is MDHEN, CDR2 SYDVKM. The CDR3 is CASSSGTGWENEQFF. DNA of the CDR3: TGTGCCAGCAGTTCCGGGACAGGGTGGGAAAATGAGCAGTTCTTC.

The table lists this clonotype with a few counts. The J gene is TRBJ2-1, the V gene TRBV12-3 or TRBV12-4; 7 nucleotides align to TRBD2. The CDR3 is made up of 15 amino acids. Trimming removed 3 bases from V and 1 base from J; junction bases left unmatched: 3. The CDR3 nucleotides are TGTGCCAGCAGTTTTGTGGGGGGGTCCTACAATGAGCAGTTCTTC. The encoded protein is CASSFVGGSYNEQFF.

This clonotype was seen at least ten times. The genes are TRBV7-2 and TRBJ1-3; 7 bases agree with TRBD1. CDR1 is SGHTA, CDR2 FQGNSA, per germline. The junction had 8 bases not matched to a gene; V was cut back by 3 bases and J by 0 bases. The CDR3 is 17 residues long. The CDR3 loop reads CASSFNRGGGSGNTIYF. CDR3 nucleotides: TGTGCCAGCAGCTTCAACAGGGGAGGAGGCTCTGGAAACACCATATATTTT.

The chain uses TRBV25-1 and TRBJ1-1, with a tentative D call TRBD1 (5 bases). Per the germline V gene, CDR1 is MGHDK and CDR2 is SYGVNS. CDR3 length: 13 residues. Trimming took 3 bases from V and 7 from J, leaving 12 bases between them. This chain's CDR3 is CASSDRTGSEAFF. CDR3 bases: TGTGCCAGCAGTGATCGCACAGGTAGTGAAGCTTTCTTT.

The J gene is TRBJ2-3, the V gene TRBV6-6; the D is unclear. Per germline, CDR1 MNHNY and CDR2 SVGAGI (reference sequence). V lost 7 bases to trimming and J lost 1 base, with 12 bases between them. There are 14 residues in the CDR3. The DNA of the CDR3 is TGTGCCAGCAAAGACCCCCCAGGCACAGATACGCAGTATTTT. Its protein product is CASKDPPGTDTQYF.

J is TRBJ2-1 and V is TRBV9; D is possibly TRBD2 (5 bases). This CDR3 region has 15 residues. V was pared by 0 bases and J by 4 bases, with 11 bases between. Germline loops: CDR1 SGDLS, CDR2 YYNGEE. The CDR3 nucleotides read TGTGCCAGCAGCGTAGGCGGGTCGCTATACAATGAGCAGTTCTTC. As protein: CASSVGGSLYNEQFF.

The sample holds many counts of this clonotype. The rearrangement links TRBV7-2 to TRBJ2-7; D is undetermined. Trimming shortened V by 3 bases and J by 2 bases, and 8 bases separated the two germline ends. The germline gives CDR1 SGHTA, CDR2 FQGNSA. The CDR3 is 13 residues long. The CDR3 sequence is CASSLKDTYEQYF. The CDR3 DNA sequence: TGTGCCAGCAGCTTGAAGGATACCTACGAGCAGTACTTC.

V usage is TRBV15 and J usage is TRBJ2-5, with D hard to call. The V and J ends lost 1 base and 4 bases respectively, with 7 bases between them. Germline CDR1 and CDR2: LNHNV and YYDKDF (reference sequence). This CDR3 has 13 residues. The CDR3 spells CATSRAGPETQYF. The CDR3 region has the DNA TGTGCCACCAGCAGAGCTGGTCCAGAGACCCAGTACTTC.

The table lists this clonotype with many counts. V usage is TRBV7-9 and J usage is TRBJ2-6; no clear D gene. CDR3 length equals 20 residues. Deletions cut 1 base from V and 2 bases from J, with 21 bases between. Germline V CDR1 and CDR2: SEHNR, FQNEAQ (reference sequence). This CDR3 is CASSLELGWTDHPGANVLTF. The DNA for the CDR3 is TGTGCCAGCAGCTTAGAGTTAGGGTGGACCGACCACCCTGGGGCCAACGTCCTGACTTTC.

This clonotype was recorded at least ten times. The chain's CDR3 is CASSSTGAGWQYF. DNA of the CDR3: TGTGCCAGCAGTAGCACAGGGGCAGGGTGGCAGTATTTT. The chain uses TRBV28 and TRBJ2-3; 7 positions agree with TRBD1. The CDR3 sequence is 13 residues long. Germline trimming cut 5 bases from V and 11 bases from J; bases unmatched to any gene: 10. CDR1 and CDR2 from the germline V gene are MDHEN and SYDVKM.

This clonotype occurred many times. V gene TRBV7-6 combines with J gene TRBJ2-1; 8 nucleotides agree with TRBD2. Germline CDR1 and CDR2: SGHVS and FNYEAQ. Losses at the gene ends were 3 bases for V and 3 bases for J; bases not matched to a gene: 13. The CDR3 extends over 18 amino acids. The CDR3 sequence is CASSLQAGEVDYYNEQFF. The CDR3, as DNA: TGTGCCAGCAGCTTGCAAGCGGGGGAAGTCGACTACTACAATGAGCAGTTCTTC.

Regarding this clonotype: At one end the junction does not follow the germline gene, possibly because of a read error. The gene calls are TRBV12-3 or TRBV12-4 and TRBJ1-1; D remains ambiguous. This CDR3 spans 13 amino acids. The CDR3 DNA reads as TGTGCCAGCAGCCTGGCTGGGAACACTCAAGCTTTCTTT. Translation gives CASSLAGNTQAFF.

This clonotype was seen repeatedly, ten times or more. The genes are TRBV7-6 and TRBJ2-5; the match to TRBD2 covers 9 bases. Germline loops: CDR1 SGHVS, CDR2 FNYEAQ. This CDR3 comprises 16 residues. The V and J ends lost 8 bases and 7 bases, in that order; junction bases with no gene match: 17. CDR3 protein: CASETAAGGASGTQYF. The CDR3 region has the DNA TGTGCCAGCGAAACGGCAGCGGGGGGCGCTAGCGGGACCCAGTACTTC.

This clonotype was detected only a few times. This chain joins TRBV28 and TRBJ2-3, with 11 nucleotides matching TRBD1. CDR1 and CDR2 (germline): MDHEN, SYDVKM. Trimming took 1 base from V and 4 from J; bases not matched to a gene: 7. The CDR3 spans 17 residues. This CDR3 reads CASSLFPDRGRADTQYF. CDR3 nucleotide sequence: TGTGCCAGCAGTTTATTCCCGGACAGGGGGCGAGCAGATACGCAGTATTTT.

The table lists this clonotype with a count of one. In nucleotides, the CDR3 is TGTGCCAGTAGTCAGAAATCCGGGGGGGAAAATCAAGCTTTCTTT. It codes for CASSQKSGGENQAFF. The chain recombines TRBV19 with TRBJ1-1; tentative D call: TRBD1 (5 bases). Trimming cost V 5 bases and J 9 bases, with 22 bases left between them. The CDR3 length is 15 residues. In germline, CDR1 is LNHDA, CDR2 SQIVND (reference sequence).

A single count supports this clonotype. A much larger clonotype is one base distant, so this may be a read error. V is TRBV9 and J is TRBJ2-5, with 9 nucleotides matching TRBD1. This CDR3 is 18 amino acids long. Germline loops: CDR1 SGDLS, CDR2 YYNGEE. DNA for the CDR3: TGTGTCAGCAGCGTGGAACCCGGGACAGGGAAGATTCGAGAGACCCAGTACTTC. Protein product: CVSSVEPGTGKIRETQYF.